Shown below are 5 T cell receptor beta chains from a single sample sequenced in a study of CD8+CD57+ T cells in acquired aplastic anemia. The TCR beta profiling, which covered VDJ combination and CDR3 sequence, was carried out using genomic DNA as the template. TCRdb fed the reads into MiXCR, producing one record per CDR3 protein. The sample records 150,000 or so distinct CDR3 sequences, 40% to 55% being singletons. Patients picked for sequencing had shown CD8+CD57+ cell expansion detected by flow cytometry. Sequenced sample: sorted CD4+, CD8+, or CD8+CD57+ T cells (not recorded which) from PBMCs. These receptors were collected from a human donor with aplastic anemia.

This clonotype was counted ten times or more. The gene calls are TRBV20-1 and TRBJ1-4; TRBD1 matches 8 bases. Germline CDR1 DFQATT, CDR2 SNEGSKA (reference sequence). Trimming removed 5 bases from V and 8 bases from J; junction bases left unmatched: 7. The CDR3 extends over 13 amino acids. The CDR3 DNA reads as TGCAGTGCTCGAGGACAGGGTCGGGAAAAACTGTTTTTT. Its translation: CSARGQGREKLFF.

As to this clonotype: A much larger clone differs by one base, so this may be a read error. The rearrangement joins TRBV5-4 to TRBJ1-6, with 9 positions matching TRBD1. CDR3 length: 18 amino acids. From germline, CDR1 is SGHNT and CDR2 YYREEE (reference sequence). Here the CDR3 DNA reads TGTGCCAGCGGCTTCGGACAGGGGACTGCCTCCTATAATTCACCCCTCCACTTT. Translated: CASGFGQGTASYNSPLHF.

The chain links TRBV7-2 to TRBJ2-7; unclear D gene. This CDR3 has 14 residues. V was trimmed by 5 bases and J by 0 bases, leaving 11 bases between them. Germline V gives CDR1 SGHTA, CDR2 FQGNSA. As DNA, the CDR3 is TGTGCCAGCAGCCCCACAATTGGCTCCTACGAGCAGTACTTC. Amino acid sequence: CASSPTIGSYEQYF.

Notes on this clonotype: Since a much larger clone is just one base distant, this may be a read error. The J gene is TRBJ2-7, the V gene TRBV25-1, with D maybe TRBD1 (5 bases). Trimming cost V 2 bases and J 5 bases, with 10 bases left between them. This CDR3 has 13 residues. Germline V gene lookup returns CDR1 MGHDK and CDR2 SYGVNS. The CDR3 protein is CASSEPAGHEQYF. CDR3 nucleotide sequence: TGTGCCAGCAGTGAACCGGCAGGGCACGAGCAGTACTTC.

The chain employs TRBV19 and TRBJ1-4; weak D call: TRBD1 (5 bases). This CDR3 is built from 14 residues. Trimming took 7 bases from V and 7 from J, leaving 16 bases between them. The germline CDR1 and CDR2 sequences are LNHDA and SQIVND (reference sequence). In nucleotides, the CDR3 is TGTGCCAGTACCTCTCGCGGGGGGGTTGAAAAACTGTTTTTT. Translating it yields CASTSRGGVEKLFF.